This T cell receptor beta chain was retrieved from a study of blood T cell repertoires in COVID-19. Individuals drawn from around 25 US areas were roughly 18 to 89 years old. Participants were placed into cohorts based on the clinical history they reported. Exposed enrollees encountered a COVID-19 case at some point within 2 weeks before study entry. Assay used: immunoSEQ multiplex PCR; TCRdb lists only in-frame clones, some missing. This table has 360,000 or so clones, 85% to 90% appearing once. CDR1 SEHNR and CDR2 FQNEAQ come from the germline V gene (reference sequence). The CDR3 loop spans 16 amino acids. Unmatched junction bases numbered 8, after V lost 5 bases and J lost 5 bases.

The chain recombines TRBV7-9 with TRBJ2-2, with 10 nucleotides matching TRBD2. This TCR was sampled from a woman aged 25 to 39 who had been exposed to COVID-19. Sequencing was done on a sample of PBMCs or T cells enriched from blood (not recorded which). CDR3 loop: CASSHWGSGRTGELFF. The CDR3 DNA reads TGTGCCAGCAGCCACTGGGGTAGCGGGAGGACCGGGGAGCTGTTTTTT.